These 30 T cell receptor beta chains originate from one sample sequenced in a study of T cells in Graves' hyperthyroidism and ophthalmopathy. TCR beta CDR3 regions were amplified from RNA transcripts. A set of HTBI primers served as the primers for a first-round RT-PCR of the TCR CDR3. TCRdb ran MiXCR on the multiplex PCR reads and lists one entry per CDR3 protein. The table shows 500,000 to 650,000 distinct CDR3 sequences, with roughly 45% occurring only once. Sequenced input: peripheral blood or thyroid tissue (not recorded which). The origin of the receptors is an adult woman with Graves' disease, either hyperthyroidism or ophthalmopathy (not recorded which).

The V gene is TRBV5-5, the J gene TRBJ1-4, with unresolved D. This CDR3 has 15 amino acids. CDR1 is SGHKS, CDR2 YYEKEE, per germline (reference sequence). With 4 bases removed from V and 0 bases from J, the gap between germline ends came to 10 bases. The CDR3 sequence: CASSGGDATNEKLFF. The CDR3 DNA sequence: TGTGCCAGCAGCGGCGGGGATGCAACTAATGAAAAACTGTTTTTT.

There are many counts of this clonotype. CDR3 in amino acids: CASSYSTRTNTEAFF. The CDR3 DNA reads TGTGCCAGCAGTTACTCGACCAGGACGAACACTGAAGCTTTCTTT. V is TRBV6-5 and J is TRBJ1-1; D unclear. V shed 0 bases and J shed 1 base, with 9 bases lying between them. The CDR3 runs to 15 residues. Germline-derived CDR1 and CDR2 are MNHEY and SVGAGI.

The chain has TRBV7-6 and TRBJ2-3; D remains unclear. Germline CDR1 reads SGHVS; CDR2 reads FNYEAQ. CDR3 length equals 14 residues. The germline V and J ends were trimmed by 5 bases and 2 bases, with 11 bases remaining between them. The CDR3, as DNA: TGTGCCAGCAGCAGCGTGCAGGTCACAGATACGCAGTATTTT. Translated, it gives CASSSVQVTDTQYF. Complete variable domain (other parts from reference TRBV7-6 and TRBJ2-3): GAGVSQSPRYKVTKRGQDVALRCDPISGHVSLYWYRQALGQGPEFLTYFNYEAQQDKSGLPNDRFSAERPEGSISTLTIQRTEQRDSAMYRCASSSVQVTDTQYFGPGTRLTVL.

This clonotype has a handful of counts. DNA of the CDR3: TGTGCCAGTTGCCGGACAGGCGGGGTCTCTGGAAACACCTTC. It specifies CASCRTGGVSGNTF. This sequence joins TRBV6-5 and TRBJ1-2; 7 bases are shared with TRBD1. Germline V gives CDR1 MNHEY, CDR2 SVGAGI. J lost 12 bases, V lost 9 bases, and 19 bases had no gene match. CDR3 length: 14 residues.

J is TRBJ2-7 and V is TRBV28, with TRBD2 as a possible D gene (6 bases). Trimming took off 5 bases at V and 5 bases at J, with 19 bases between the two ends. Germline V gene sequence: CDR1 MDHEN, CDR2 SYDVKM. The CDR3 has 15 residues. CDR3 loop: CASSTKPRTNHEQYF. CDR3 nucleotides: TGTGCCAGCAGTACCAAGCCCCGGACTAACCACGAGCAGTACTTC.

The gene calls are TRBV29-1 and TRBJ1-2; 7 bases align to TRBD1. The CDR3 has 14 residues. With V trimmed by 2 bases and J by 3 bases, 6 bases remained unmatched. CDR1 SQVTM and CDR2 ANQGSEA come from the germline V gene. CDR3: CSVERGGVDYGYTF. The CDR3 nucleotides are TGCAGCGTTGAACGAGGGGGCGTAGACTATGGCTACACCTTC.

CDR3 residues: CASSFHRGWAFF. The CDR3 DNA follows: TGTGCCAGCAGTTTCCACAGGGGATGGGCTTTCTTT. The chain combines TRBV28 with TRBJ1-1; TRBD1 matches at 7 bases. CDR1 is MDHEN, CDR2 SYDVKM, per germline. This CDR3 has 12 residues. With V trimmed by 3 bases and J by 11 bases, 6 bases remained unmatched.

In regard to this clonotype: Here the CDR3 omits its conserved ending phenylalanine or tryptophan, so a read error is the likely source. Because the CDR3's place on the DNA is in doubt, the DNA is left out and the CDR3 is given as listed by TCRdb. The J gene is TRBJ1-5, the V gene TRBV6-1. Per germline, CDR1 MNHNS and CDR2 SASEGT. A total of 8 residues make up the CDR3, ends included. The CDR3 sequence is CASSEPGS.

The chain has TRBV5-1 and TRBJ1-2; D call uncertain. V gave up 1 base and J gave up 1 base, with 11 bases separating them. The CDR3 length is 15 residues. Germline V gene sequence: CDR1 SGHRS, CDR2 YFSETQ. CDR3 nucleotide sequence: TGCGCCAGCAGCTTGTCGGCAGCGAATAACTATGGCTACACCTTC. It codes for CASSLSAANNYGYTF.

Regarding this clonotype: This may come from a read error, since a much larger clone is one base off. J is TRBJ2-2 and V is TRBV7-2; 8 nucleotides align to TRBD2. Germline CDR1 is SGHTA and CDR2 is FQGNSA. This CDR3 comprises 15 residues. After removal of 2 bases from V and 4 bases from J, the junction contained 3 bases not matched to a gene. This CDR3 is CASSLRLATTGELFF. Here the CDR3 DNA reads TGTGCCAGCAGCTTAAGACTAGCGACCACCGGGGAGCTGTTTTTT.

This clonotype was seen at least ten times. The chain links TRBV6-5 to TRBJ2-5, with D unresolved. Trimming took 5 bases from V and 1 from J, leaving 11 bases between them. The CDR3 is 14 amino acids. Germline lookup yields CDR1 MNHEY and CDR2 SVGAGI. In nucleotides, the CDR3 is TGTGCCAGCAGTAGTCGTTACAGCCAAGAGACCCAGTACTTC. This codes for CASSSRYSQETQYF.

The chain uses TRBV19 and TRBJ1-4; D perhaps matches TRBD1 (6 bases). The CDR3 is 15 amino acids. Trimming removed 10 bases from V and 8 bases from J, with 23 bases in between. Looked up from germline, CDR1 is LNHDA and CDR2 is SQIVND (reference sequence). DNA for the CDR3: TGTGCCACTTATTCAGGGGACGCGGTCTCGGAAAAACTGTTTTTT. This codes for CATYSGDAVSEKLFF.

This clonotype was picked up many times. This sequence joins TRBV20-1 and TRBJ2-7, with 8 bases fitting TRBD2. In germline, CDR1 is DFQATT, CDR2 SNEGSKA (reference sequence). The CDR3 has 13 residues. V shed 6 bases and J 6 bases; nucleotides not matched to a gene: 10. The CDR3 DNA reads TGCAGTGCCAGCGGGGGCAGGTCCATCGAGCAGTACTTC. Translating gives CSASGGRSIEQYF.

There are many counts of this clonotype. V gene TRBV20-1 combines with J gene TRBJ2-5; a weak D match, TRBD1 (5 bases). Germline V gene lookup returns CDR1 DFQATT and CDR2 SNEGSKA (reference sequence). V lost 6 bases and J 5 bases, leaving 19 bases between the germline ends. The CDR3 runs 14 residues. This CDR3 is CSAKMDKARETQYF. In DNA, the CDR3 is TGCAGTGCCAAGATGGACAAAGCCCGGGAGACCCAGTACTTC.

In this sample, this clonotype turned up many times. This chain links TRBV20-1 with TRBJ2-7; 9 nucleotides agree with TRBD2. V dropped 1 base and J dropped 2; count of bases not matched to a gene: 3. In germline, CDR1 is DFQATT, CDR2 SNEGSKA (reference sequence). The CDR3 covers 14 residues. The CDR3 loop is CSARVSGSPYEQYF. For the CDR3, the DNA is TGCAGTGCTAGAGTTAGCGGGAGTCCCTACGAGCAGTACTTC.

This clonotype occurred a few times. The J gene is TRBJ2-2, the V gene TRBV4-3; D possibly corresponds to TRBD2 (5 bases). The CDR3 is 16 amino acids. Germline CDR1 and CDR2: LGHNA and YSLEER. V lost 0 bases to trimming and J lost 6 bases, with 14 bases between them. The CDR3: CASSQEEVQNSGELFF. CDR3 sequence (DNA): TGCGCCAGCAGCCAAGAGGAGGTACAGAATTCCGGGGAGCTGTTTTTT.

This clonotype was detected a few times. V is TRBV7-9 and J is TRBJ2-7; 9 nucleotides align to TRBD1. Germline V gene sequence: CDR1 SEHNR, CDR2 FQNEAQ (reference sequence). Germline trimming cut 6 bases from V and 4 bases from J; bases unmatched to any gene: 10. The CDR3 contains 15 residues. CDR3 sequence (DNA): TGTGCCAGCAGTCCGGCGACAGGGGGTTGGTACGAGCAGTACTTC. Its translation: CASSPATGGWYEQYF.

A few counts support this clonotype. The V gene is TRBV2, the J gene TRBJ2-1; 9 nucleotides line up with TRBD2. The junction had 3 bases not matched to a gene; V was cut back by 4 bases and J by 5 bases. Germline assignment: CDR1 SNHLY and CDR2 FYNNEI. There are 14 residues in the CDR3. The CDR3 reads CASSGSGRDNEQFF. CDR3 DNA sequence: TGTGCCAGCAGTGGTAGCGGGAGAGACAATGAGCAGTTCTTC.

This clonotype came up many times. The chain recombines TRBV10-3 with TRBJ1-4; no reliable D call. V was shortened by 2 bases and J by 8 bases, with 9 bases between the two germline ends. The CDR3 runs 13 residues. CDR1 is ENHRY, CDR2 SYGVKD, per germline. The DNA for the CDR3 is TGTGCCATCAGTGAGGTGGATCGGGAAAAACTGTTTTTT. This codes for CAISEVDREKLFF.

The chain links TRBV12-3 or TRBV12-4 to TRBJ1-5; the match to TRBD1 covers 7 bases. The CDR3 loop spans 13 amino acids. Losses at the gene ends were 6 bases for V and 9 bases for J; bases not matched to a gene: 8. The CDR3 protein is CASRQGRRRPQHF. Here the CDR3 DNA reads TGTGCCAGCAGACAGGGGCGTCGTCGGCCCCAGCATTTT.

This sequence joins TRBV20-1 and TRBJ1-5, with D tentatively TRBD1 (5 bases). Germline V gene lookup returns CDR1 DFQATT and CDR2 SNEGSKA (reference sequence). The CDR3 runs to 13 residues. V lost 0 bases to trimming and J lost 7 bases, with 10 bases between them. The CDR3 spells CSARDPGSQPQHF. The CDR3 DNA follows: TGCAGTGCTAGAGATCCAGGGTCCCAGCCCCAGCATTTT.

The CDR3 coding sequence is TGTGCCAGCAGCCACCGGGACGGGGAATGCGAGCAGTACTTC. Its translation: CASSHRDGECEQYF. The chain employs TRBV7-9 and TRBJ2-7; D may match TRBD1 or TRBD2 (5 bases each). Per germline, CDR1 SEHNR and CDR2 FQNEAQ (reference sequence). The CDR3 totals 14 residues. The germline V and J ends were trimmed by 5 bases and 6 bases, with 17 bases remaining between them.

The chain recombines TRBV10-3 with TRBJ1-6; 7 bases align to TRBD1. V was clipped by 2 bases and J by 14 bases; unmatched bases: 9. This CDR3 contains 14 residues. Germline V gene data show CDR1 as ENHRY and CDR2 as SYGVKD. CDR3 residues: CAISEGSRDRSLHF. The CDR3 coding sequence is TGTGCCATCAGTGAGGGGTCGAGGGACAGATCCCTCCACTTT.

The CDR3 sequence: CASSPPSGDSREKLFF. CDR3 DNA sequence: TGTGCCAGCAGCCCCCCTAGCGGGGATTCTCGTGAAAAACTGTTTTTT. J is TRBJ1-4 and V is TRBV7-6; no clear D gene. The CDR3 extends over 16 amino acids. The germline V gene encodes CDR1 SGHVS and CDR2 FNYEAQ. V was clipped by 5 bases and J by 7 bases, with 20 bases between them.

This clonotype was observed a handful of times. At one end the junction does not follow the germline gene, possibly because of a read error. This chain's CDR3 is CSASGTENRF. The CDR3 DNA reads as TGCAGTGCTAGCGGGACCGAGAATCGGTTC. The J gene is TRBJ2-7, the V gene TRBV20-1; D is possibly TRBD1 or TRBD2 (5 bases each). This CDR3 comprises 10 residues. From germline, CDR1 is DFQATT and CDR2 SNEGSKA (reference sequence).

This clonotype was counted between two and nine times. This CDR3 reads CASSLRGPYYYEQYF. In nucleotides, the CDR3 is TGTGCCAGCAGTTTAAGAGGGCCATACTACTACGAGCAGTACTTC. The chain joins TRBV27 to TRBJ2-7; perhaps TRBD2 as D (5 bases). V was cut by 2 bases and J by 3 bases, with 14 bases left in between. Per the germline V gene, CDR1 is MNHEY and CDR2 is SMNVEV (reference sequence). The CDR3 length is 15 residues.

This sequence joins TRBV7-6 and TRBJ2-2, with 13 bases matching TRBD2. V lost 5 bases to trimming and J lost 3 bases; unmatched junction nucleotides: 6. Germline CDR1 reads SGHVS; CDR2 reads FNYEAQ. The CDR3 runs 17 residues. The CDR3 coding sequence is TGTGCCAGCAGCGCACGACTAGCGGGAGGCGACACCGGGGAGCTGTTTTTT. Its protein is CASSARLAGGDTGELFF.

This clonotype showed up just a few times. The rearrangement joins TRBV4-2 to TRBJ2-5, with TRBD2 matching 9 bases. The germline CDR1 and CDR2 sequences are LGHNA and YNFKEQ. The CDR3 runs to 17 residues. Germline trimming cut 5 bases from V and 1 base from J; bases unmatched to any gene: 11. CDR3 nucleotides: TGTGCCAGCAGCTTAGGACTTAGCGGGAGCACCCAAGAGACCCAGTACTTC. It is translated as CASSLGLSGSTQETQYF.

This clonotype was observed a few times. V is TRBV18 and J is TRBJ1-5; no reliable D call. The V and J ends lost 4 bases and 7 bases respectively, with 11 bases between them. This CDR3 is built from 13 residues. Germline V CDR1 and CDR2: KGHSH, LQKENI. DNA for the CDR3: TGTGCCAGCTCACGGGAACAGTCCCAGCCCCAGCATTTT. Protein product: CASSREQSQPQHF.

This clonotype occurred once. Mismatch with germline at one junction end may stem from a read error. This chain connects TRBV29-1 to TRBJ1-4; D not certain. The CDR3 is made up of 9 amino acids. CDR1 SQVTM and CDR2 ANQGSEA come from the germline V gene. The CDR3 region is CSAAWETVF. Here the CDR3 DNA reads TGCAGCGCGGCTTGGGAAACTGTTTTT.